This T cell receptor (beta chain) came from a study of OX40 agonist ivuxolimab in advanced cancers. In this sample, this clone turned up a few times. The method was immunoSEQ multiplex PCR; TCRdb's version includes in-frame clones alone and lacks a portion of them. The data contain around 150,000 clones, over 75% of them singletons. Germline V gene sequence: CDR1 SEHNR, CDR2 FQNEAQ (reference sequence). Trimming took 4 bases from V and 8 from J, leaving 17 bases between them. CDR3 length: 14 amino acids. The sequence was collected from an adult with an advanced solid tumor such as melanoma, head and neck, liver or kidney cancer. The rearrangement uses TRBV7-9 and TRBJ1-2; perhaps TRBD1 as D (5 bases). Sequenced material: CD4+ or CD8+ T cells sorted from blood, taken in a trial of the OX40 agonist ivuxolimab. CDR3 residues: CASSYVTGTPGYTF. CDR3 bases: TGTGCCAGCAGCTACGTTACCGGGACCCCGGGCTACACCTTC.